This T cell receptor (beta chain) stems from a study of CD8+ T cells in alopecia areata. Whole-study findings and limits: Affected lesional scalp, above all in alopecia totalis/universalis, was more clonal than normal scalp. Scalp samples also yield sequences from resident alphabeta T cells of normal skin.

With 5 bases removed from V and 5 bases from J, the gap between germline ends came to 13 bases. The CDR3 runs to 13 residues. Looked up from germline, CDR1 is SEHNR and CDR2 is FQNEAQ (reference sequence). Sorting separated CD4+ and CD8+ T cells out of PBMCs. cDNA serving as the sequencing template came from extracted, reverse transcribed RNA. Sequenced by immunoSEQ multiplex PCR; TCRdb stores in-frame clones only, minus some. Counted here are 100,000 to 130,000 clones, roughly 59% occurring once; the ten biggest clones make up more than 20%. Of note for this clone: Its antigen remains unknown.

This chain joins TRBV7-9 and TRBJ2-7, with D hard to call. This TCR came from a human donor in good health. The material sequenced was CD8+ T cells sorted from blood. CDR3 bases: TGTGCCAGCAGCCCCCCCGGTGGCAACGAGCAGTACTTC. Residues: CASSPPGGNEQYF.